The sequence of this T cell receptor (beta chain) was determined in a study of T cell responses to AZD1222 COVID-19 vaccine. Data came from immunoSEQ multiplex PCR; TCRdb stores just in-frame clones and leaves some out. Of roughly 200,000 clones detected, 85% to 95% appear once; the ten largest clones hold around 3.6%. As to this clone: Its antigen is currently unknown.

Germline values: CDR1 MNHEY, CDR2 SMNVEV (reference sequence). The V and J ends lost 5 bases and 0 bases respectively, with 17 bases between them. There are 17 residues in the CDR3. Study-wide points: With two AZD1222 doses given, Spike-specific TCR breadth and depth both rose. Donors were mostly white British, more females; clonal diversity possibly underestimated. Baseline serology detected seropositivity in only 5 to 7 AZD1222 recipients. Repertoire sampling happened only post peak T cell response.

V usage is TRBV27 and J usage is TRBJ1-5; D unresolved. The TCR originated in an adult who received the MenACWY meningococcal vaccine as a control. Sequenced here: peripheral blood, sampled 28 days after the second dose of the MenACWY control vaccine. The CDR3, as DNA: TGTGCCAGCAGTCCGACATTTCAGACGGGTAGCAATCAGCCCCAGCATTTT. This encodes CASSPTFQTGSNQPQHF.